The 24 T cell receptor beta chains below come from one sample, sequenced in a study of cytomegalovirus exposure and HLA in healthy donors. PCR employed 60 Vbeta and 13 Jbeta primers. Profiling relied on immunoSEQ multiplex PCR, and the TCRdb table lists in-frame clones only, not all of them. Its clone listing holds 65,000 to 95,000 clones. The sample taken for sequencing was PBMCs. The source is a female donor in good health and CMV-seropositive.

This chain joins TRBV11-2 and TRBJ1-6; D is ambiguous. The CDR3 is made up of 15 amino acids. V was shortened by 0 bases and J by 9 bases, with 12 bases between the two germline ends. Germline V gene data show CDR1 as SGHAT and CDR2 as FQNNGV. The CDR3 bases are TGTGCCAGCAGCTTAGAGGGTTCGGCAGGTTCACCCCTCCACTTT. This encodes CASSLEGSAGSPLHF.

The rearrangement uses TRBV30 and TRBJ2-5; 15 nucleotides agree with TRBD2. Germline loops: CDR1 GTSNPN, CDR2 SVGIG (reference sequence). V shed 2 bases, J shed 2 bases, and the junction held 12 bases outside the gene matches. The CDR3 has 19 residues. CDR3 in amino acids: CAWSLRTSGRALGQETQYF. The CDR3 bases are TGTGCCTGGAGTCTCCGGACTAGCGGGAGGGCTTTGGGGCAAGAGACCCAGTACTTC.

The V and J genes are TRBV5-5 and TRBJ2-7; 13 positions agree with TRBD2. The CDR3 spans 15 residues. V gave up 4 bases and J gave up 1 base; unmatched junction bases: 2. Germline values: CDR1 SGHKS, CDR2 YYEKEE (reference sequence). CDR3 sequence (DNA): TGTGCCAGCAGCCGGACTAGCGGGAGATCCTACGAGCAGTACTTC. This codes for CASSRTSGRSYEQYF.

This chain links TRBV27 with TRBJ1-1, with TRBD1 as a possible D gene (6 bases). Germline values: CDR1 MNHEY, CDR2 SMNVEV (reference sequence). This CDR3 region has 15 residues. The V end was cut by 3 bases, the J end by 1 base, with 12 bases between. The CDR3 is CASSFRGHSNTEAFF. The CDR3 region has the DNA TGTGCCAGCAGTTTCAGGGGACATTCGAACACTGAAGCTTTCTTT.

V and J are TRBV4-1 and TRBJ2-7, with 8 bases identical to TRBD2. The CDR3 runs to 15 residues. Germline loops: CDR1 MGHRA, CDR2 YSYEKL. V was clipped by 4 bases and J by 4 bases; unmatched bases: 9. The CDR3 DNA reads as TGCGCCAGCAGCCCAACCGGGACTAGAGGATACGAGCAGTACTTC. Translation: CASSPTGTRGYEQYF.

The V call is TRBV15, the J call TRBJ2-2; TRBD1 matches at 7 bases. The germline gives CDR1 LNHNV, CDR2 YYDKDF (reference sequence). The junction had 8 bases not matched to a gene; V was cut back by 6 bases and J by 4 bases. CDR3 size: 15 residues. The CDR3 DNA reads TGTGCCACCAGAACAGGGGATCTGGGCACCGGGGAGCTGTTTTTT. Protein sequence: CATRTGDLGTGELFF. Using reference TRBV15 and TRBJ2-2 for the parts outside the CDR3, the full variable domain is DAMVIQNPRYQVTQFGKPVTLSCSQTLNHNVMYWYQQKSSQAPKLLFHYYDKDFNNEADTPDNFQSRRPNTSFCFLDIRSPGLGDTAMYLCATRTGDLGTGELFFGEGSRLTVL.

For the CDR3, the DNA is TGTGCCATCAGTGAGTCGATGGCAGGGACCTACAATGAGCAGTTCTTC. This sequence encodes CAISESMAGTYNEQFF. The J gene is TRBJ2-1, the V gene TRBV10-3; TRBD1 might be the D (5 bases). This CDR3 comprises 16 residues. Germline loops: CDR1 ENHRY, CDR2 SYGVKD. V was shortened by 0 bases and J by 2 bases, with 11 bases between the two germline ends.

The gene calls are TRBV7-2 and TRBJ1-5, with a possible D match to TRBD1 (6 bases). From germline, CDR1 is SGHTA and CDR2 FQGNSA. The CDR3 totals 16 residues. V dropped 1 base and J dropped 7 bases, with 17 bases sitting between them. The CDR3 DNA sequence: TGTGCCAGCAGCTTAGGGGGGGGACACAATTCCCAGCCCCAGCATTTT. Translating it yields CASSLGGGHNSQPQHF.

The chain employs TRBV4-1 and TRBJ2-7, with 8 nucleotides matching TRBD2. The CDR3 is 15 residues long. Trimming removed 2 bases from V and 5 bases from J; junction bases left unmatched: 8. The germline V gene has CDR1 MGHRA and CDR2 YSYEKL. As DNA, the CDR3 is TGCGCCAGCAGCCAACCCGGGACTAGACCGAACGAGCAGTACTTC. The encoded protein is CASSQPGTRPNEQYF.

The chain links TRBV7-8 to TRBJ1-5; perhaps TRBD1 as D (6 bases). CDR1 is SGHVS, CDR2 FQNEAQ, per germline. This CDR3 has 17 residues. Trimming took off 0 bases at V and 3 bases at J, with 15 bases between the two ends. CDR3 DNA sequence: TGTGCCAGCAGCTTAGCGCTAGGGGGGGGCATCAATCAGCCCCAGCATTTT. Protein product: CASSLALGGGINQPQHF.

The chain links TRBV5-1 to TRBJ2-3, with D unclear. CDR3 length: 12 residues. The germline gives CDR1 SGHRS, CDR2 YFSETQ. V gave up 4 bases and J gave up 3 bases, with 6 bases separating them. The CDR3 bases are TGCGCCAGCAGCCTCCCGACAGATACGCAGTATTTT. Encoded protein: CASSLPTDTQYF.

The V and J genes are TRBV4-3 and TRBJ1-1, with a weak D call TRBD1 (6 bases). The germline gives CDR1 LGHNA, CDR2 YSLEER. V lost 0 bases and J lost 0, with 11 bases in between. CDR3 length: 16 residues. The CDR3 sequence is CASSQETTGVNTEAFF. In DNA, the CDR3 is TGCGCCAGCAGCCAAGAAACGACAGGCGTGAACACTGAAGCTTTCTTT.

V gene TRBV4-1 combines with J gene TRBJ2-7; D is possibly TRBD2 (7 bases). Germline assignment: CDR1 MGHRA and CDR2 YSYEKL. V lost 4 bases and J lost 5, with 12 bases in between. The CDR3 has 13 residues. For the CDR3, the DNA is TGCGCCAGCAGCCCCCAAGGGGGGGACGAGCAGTACTTC. Its translation is CASSPQGGDEQYF.

The rearrangement joins TRBV5-6 to TRBJ1-2; the match to TRBD1 covers 11 bases. Germline V gene sequence: CDR1 SGHDT, CDR2 YYEEEE. V trimming: 2 bases; J trimming: 7 bases; junction bases outside the gene matches: 10. This CDR3 comprises 16 residues. The CDR3 sequence is CASSFRDRGNSGGYTF. Here the CDR3 DNA reads TGTGCCAGCAGCTTCCGGGACAGGGGGAATTCGGGTGGCTACACCTTC. Filled out from reference TRBV5-6 and TRBJ1-2, the complete variable domain reads DAGVTQSPTHLIKTRGQQVTLRCSPKSGHDTVSWYQQALGQGPQFIFQYYEEEERQRGNFPDRFSGHQFPNYSSELNVNALLLGDSALYLCASSFRDRGNSGGYTFGSGTRLTVV.

The V gene is TRBV30, the J gene TRBJ2-6, with TRBD1 matching 8 bases. CDR3 length: 15 amino acids. Germline CDR1 and CDR2: GTSNPN and SVGIG (reference sequence). Unmatched junction bases numbered 11, after V lost 2 bases and J lost 11 bases. CDR3 DNA sequence: TGTGCCTGGAGTCCTGGGACAGGAGGTAAAGACGTCCTGACTTTC. Amino acids: CAWSPGTGGKDVLTF.

Details on this clone: An end of the junction does not agree with germline; a read error may underlie this. Different DNA sequences within this sample yield the same CDR3. The gene calls are TRBV5-4 and TRBJ1-4; 7 nucleotides match TRBD1. The CDR3 length is 15 residues. CDR1 is SGHNT, CDR2 YYREEE, per germline (reference sequence). CDR3 nucleotide sequence: TGCGCCAGCAGCATTAACAGGGGCCTCAATGAAAAACTGTTTTTT. It codes for CASSINRGLNEKLFF.

DNA for the CDR3: TGTGCCAGCAGGGAAACCCGGGACAGGGACCACTCCTACGAGCAGTACTTC. This codes for CASRETRDRDHSYEQYF. V and J are TRBV6-1 and TRBJ2-7; 9 bases fit TRBD1. CDR3 length: 17 residues. Germline CDR1 MNHNS, CDR2 SASEGT. The ends lost 6 bases at V and 0 bases at J; junction bases unmatched: 12.

The V gene is TRBV30, the J gene TRBJ1-1, with D maybe TRBD1 (5 bases). Trimming took 3 bases from V and 0 from J, leaving 11 bases between them. The CDR3 runs 14 residues. Looked up from germline, CDR1 is GTSNPN and CDR2 is SVGIG (reference sequence). As DNA, the CDR3 is TGTGCCTGGAGCTTCGCAGGGTTGAACACTGAAGCTTTCTTT. This codes for CAWSFAGLNTEAFF.

J is TRBJ1-1 and V is TRBV27, with TRBD1 matching over 7 bases. The germline CDR1 and CDR2 sequences are MNHEY and SMNVEV (reference sequence). V dropped 6 bases and J dropped 3; count of bases not matched to a gene: 16. CDR3 length: 17 amino acids. Here the CDR3 reads CASRGKPTGLGDTEAFF. For the CDR3, the DNA is TGTGCCAGCAGAGGCAAACCGACAGGGCTGGGGGACACTGAAGCTTTCTTT.

The V call is TRBV6-5, the J call TRBJ1-2, with 10 bases fitting TRBD1. CDR3 length equals 13 residues. Germline CDR1 is MNHEY and CDR2 is SVGAGI. J lost 7 bases, V lost 5 bases, and 4 bases had no gene match. The CDR3: CASSPGTGAGYTF. The DNA for the CDR3 is TGTGCCAGCAGTCCCGGGACAGGGGCTGGCTACACCTTC.

The gene calls are TRBV5-1 and TRBJ2-1; 8 bases line up with TRBD2. Trimming at V came to 4 bases and at J to 12 bases, leaving 15 bases not matched to a gene. CDR1 and CDR2 from the germline V gene are SGHRS and YFSETQ. This CDR3 comprises 15 residues. The CDR3 loop is CASSQIAGQTGGQFF. As DNA, the CDR3 is TGCGCCAGCAGCCAAATAGCGGGGCAGACTGGGGGGCAGTTCTTC.

The gene calls are TRBV27 and TRBJ2-7, with TRBD2 matching 14 bases. V shed 6 bases, J shed 6 bases, and the junction held 10 bases outside the gene matches. Germline V gives CDR1 MNHEY, CDR2 SMNVEV (reference sequence). The CDR3 sequence is 16 residues long. The CDR3 sequence is CASSLRGLAGDREQYF. CDR3 DNA sequence: TGTGCCAGCAGCCTACGGGGACTAGCGGGAGATCGCGAGCAGTACTTC.

Notes on this clone: The sample contains more than one DNA sequence encoding this CDR3. The CDR3 here is CASSLGESSYNEQFF. CDR3 bases: TGCGCCAGCAGCTTGGGCGAGAGCTCCTACAATGAGCAGTTCTTC. V gene TRBV5-1 combines with J gene TRBJ2-1; D ambiguous. In germline, CDR1 is SGHRS, CDR2 YFSETQ. V was pared by 0 bases and J by 0 bases, with 7 bases between. The length of the CDR3 is 15 residues.

The rearrangement links TRBV28 to TRBJ1-2; D gene uncertain. V was trimmed by 3 bases and J by 3 bases, leaving 17 bases between them. CDR3 size: 16 residues. In germline, CDR1 is MDHEN, CDR2 SYDVKM. CDR3 nucleotide sequence: TGTGCCAGCAGTTTTGTTTTTGGGCAGATCGACTATGGCTACACCTTC. This encodes CASSFVFGQIDYGYTF.